Listed here are 9 T cell receptor beta chains from one sample, sequenced in a study of control samples from healthy donors and cancer patients. The assay was immunoSEQ multiplex PCR, and TCRdb's table has in-frame clones only and misses some. The sample includes under 200,000 clones. The material sequenced was blood. The receptors stem from a woman in her 30s in good health.

The chain has TRBV28 and TRBJ1-2; D possibly corresponds to TRBD1 (5 bases). Trimming left V 4 bases short and J 5 bases short, with 14 bases between. This CDR3 comprises 14 residues. Germline V gene lookup returns CDR1 MDHEN and CDR2 SYDVKM. For the CDR3, the DNA is TGTGCCAGCAGTTGGGGGGACCATTCTTATGGCTACACCTTC. This gives the protein CASSWGDHSYGYTF.

The V call is TRBV5-1, the J call TRBJ2-5; possibly TRBD2 for D (7 bases). The CDR3 covers 17 residues. Trimming removed 0 bases at V and 6 bases at J, with 21 bases between. Germline values: CDR1 SGHRS, CDR2 YFSETQ. CDR3 amino acids: CASSLVGVRGGAKTQYF. In nucleotides, the CDR3 is TGCGCCAGCAGCTTGGTCGGTGTTAGAGGGGGGGCGAAGACCCAGTACTTC.

V and J are TRBV14 and TRBJ2-3; either TRBD1 or TRBD2 may supply D (5 bases each). Trimming took 5 bases from V and 2 from J, leaving 14 bases between them. Germline assignment: CDR1 SGHDN and CDR2 FVKESK. The CDR3 spans 15 residues. The CDR3 nucleotides are TGTGCCAGCAGCACTCGGGACGGCTTCACAGATACGCAGTATTTT. Protein: CASSTRDGFTDTQYF.

This rearrangement joins TRBV28 to TRBJ2-4; TRBD1 matches at 9 bases. Trimming took 6 bases from V and 8 from J; bases not matched to a gene: 8. The CDR3 sequence is 14 residues long. Germline CDR1 and CDR2: MDHEN and SYDVKM. The CDR3 nucleotides read TGTGCCAGCAGACCCGGGACAGGGTGGTACATTCAGTACTTC. Protein product: CASRPGTGWYIQYF.

Regarding this clone: One junction end disagrees with the germline gene, perhaps due to a read error. The chain recombines TRBV28 with TRBJ2-7, with TRBD1 matching over 11 bases. The CDR3 sequence is 15 residues long. From germline, CDR1 is MDHEN and CDR2 SYDVKM. The DNA of the CDR3 is TGTGTCAGCAGTTTAATAATGGACAGGGGGCTCGAGCAGTACTTC. Translation gives CVSSLIMDRGLEQYF.

V usage is TRBV2 and J usage is TRBJ2-2; 7 nucleotides align to TRBD1. Trimming removed 6 bases from V and 0 bases from J; junction bases left unmatched: 4. CDR1 and CDR2 (germline): SNHLY, FYNNEI. The CDR3 has 15 amino acids. The CDR3 region has the DNA TGTGCCAGCAGGTGGGGACAGACGAACACCGGGGAGCTGTTTTTT. This translates into CASRWGQTNTGELFF.

The V call is TRBV28, the J call TRBJ1-6; TRBD1 matches at 7 bases. The CDR3 has 14 residues. J was trimmed by 16 bases and V by 5 bases; bases with no gene match: 14. Per the germline V gene, CDR1 is MDHEN and CDR2 is SYDVKM. The CDR3 bases are TGTGCCAGCAGTGCAGGGGGGTTGTGGGAGTCTCTCCACTTT. Its protein is CASSAGGLWESLHF.

The chain employs TRBV28 and TRBJ1-3; 7 nucleotides align to TRBD1. V shed 6 bases, J shed 4 bases, and the junction held 15 bases outside the gene matches. This CDR3 is built from 17 residues. The germline V gene encodes CDR1 MDHEN and CDR2 SYDVKM. The CDR3 sequence is CASSQPLRTGAGNTIYF. As DNA, the CDR3 is TGTGCCAGCAGCCAGCCCCTGCGAACAGGGGCCGGAAACACCATATATTTT.

The gene calls are TRBV11-2 and TRBJ1-2; TRBD1 is a possible D gene (5 bases). CDR1 SGHAT and CDR2 FQNNGV come from the germline V gene. V dropped 2 bases and J dropped 4 bases, with 8 bases sitting between them. The CDR3 totals 13 residues. CDR3 nucleotides: TGTGCCAGCAGCTTACAGGGAAGCTATGGCTACACCTTC. It yields the protein CASSLQGSYGYTF.